These 7 T cell receptor beta chains were all obtained from the same sample, sequenced in a study of T cell changes during pregnancy in multiple sclerosis. Generated by immunoSEQ multiplex PCR, the TCRdb table keeps only in-frame clones and is missing some. The sample lists tens of thousands of clones, roughly nine tenths seen once, with approximately 0.5% in the top ten. Sample: CD4+ T cells from peripheral blood mononuclear cells, taken in the first trimester of pregnancy. The receptors were gathered from a female donor with multiple sclerosis, enrolled in a pregnancy study.

CDR3 region: CASSAQGIHNSPLHF. CDR3 in DNA: TGTGCCAGCAGCGCACAGGGGATTCATAATTCACCCCTCCACTTT. The chain couples TRBV11-2 to TRBJ1-6, with 7 bases aligning to TRBD1. Germline V gives CDR1 SGHAT, CDR2 FQNNGV. V was clipped by 5 bases and J by 5 bases; unmatched bases: 6. The CDR3 is 15 residues long.

The V gene is TRBV7-6, the J gene TRBJ2-1; 8 nucleotides agree with TRBD2. Germline V gene lookup returns CDR1 SGHVS and CDR2 FNYEAQ. The length of the CDR3 is 14 residues. J gave up 10 bases and V 4 bases, and 9 bases lay outside the gene matches. The CDR3 DNA reads as TGTGCCAGCAGCTCCCTTTCTAGCGGGCAGGAGCAGTTCTTC. It is translated as CASSSLSSGQEQFF.

The gene calls are TRBV7-2 and TRBJ2-7; 12 positions agree with TRBD2. With 0 bases clipped from V and 6 bases from J, the junction kept 15 bases outside the gene matches. Germline assignment: CDR1 SGHTA and CDR2 FQGNSA. This CDR3 has 19 residues. CDR3 sequence reads: CASSLARVASGRGRGEQYF. The CDR3 DNA reads TGTGCCAGCAGCTTAGCCCGGGTGGCTAGCGGGAGGGGGAGGGGCGAGCAGTACTTC. Filled out from reference TRBV7-2 and TRBJ2-7, the complete variable domain reads GAGVSQSPSNKVTEKGKDVELRCDPISGHTALYWYRQSLGQGLEFLIYFQGNSAPDKSGLPSDRFSAERTGGSVSTLTIQRTQQEDSAVYLCASSLARVASGRGRGEQYFGPGTRLTVT.

The chain is built from TRBV27 and TRBJ2-1; TRBD2 agrees at 9 bases. In germline, CDR1 is MNHEY, CDR2 SMNVEV (reference sequence). J gave up 7 bases and V 6 bases, and 19 bases lay outside the gene matches. This CDR3 contains 18 residues. In DNA, the CDR3 is TGTGCCAGCAGCCCCTTAACTAGCGGGCAGACAACCCGAAATGAGCAGTTCTTC. As protein: CASSPLTSGQTTRNEQFF.

The chain joins TRBV5-1 to TRBJ2-7, with a possible D match to TRBD1 (6 bases). Germline V lookup: CDR1 SGHRS, CDR2 YFSETQ. The CDR3 length is 14 residues. The V end lost 5 bases, the J end lost 5 bases, and 17 bases lay between the germline ends. The CDR3 sequence: CASRVGQRSDEQYF. Here the CDR3 DNA reads TGCGCCAGCAGAGTAGGACAGAGATCCGACGAGCAGTACTTC.

The V gene is TRBV5-4, the J gene TRBJ2-7, with 7 nucleotides matching TRBD1. This CDR3 has 15 amino acids. Germline CDR1 and CDR2: SGHNT and YYREEE (reference sequence). Trimming at V came to 5 bases and at J to 2 bases, leaving 10 bases not matched to a gene. CDR3 nucleotides: TGTGCCAGCAGTCGCCCCGGGACAGAGACCTACGAGCAGTACTTC. Translated, it gives CASSRPGTETYEQYF.

This clone was found once. The V gene is TRBV5-1, the J gene TRBJ2-7; 11 nucleotides line up with TRBD2. Germline trimming cut 0 bases from V and 2 bases from J; bases unmatched to any gene: 7. The CDR3 has 17 residues. The V gene's germline CDR1 is SGHRS and CDR2 YFSETQ. This CDR3 reads CASSLVSGRAGAYEQYF. The DNA of the CDR3 is TGCGCCAGCAGCTTGGTTAGCGGGAGGGCTGGGGCCTACGAGCAGTACTTC.